The 6 T cell receptor beta chains below come from one sample, sequenced in a study of shared clonotypes between healthy human individuals (dated by TCRdb to the early 2020s). The library was built by means of the immunoSEQ multiplex PCR assay. TCRdb mirrors the immuneACCESS table, restricted to in-frame sequences. Some clones are absent from its copies; in checked studies, under half trace to an unresolved V gene, and the reason for the others is unknown. This sample is represented by over a million clones; 98% to 99% of them were singletons. 0.3% to 0.45% of the sample is taken by the ten largest. Sequenced: naive CD4+ T cells sorted from blood. The sample's cell subset or site, from its label and the paper: CD45RA+ positively selected. Receptor source: a young man in good health.

With respect to this clone: The sample holds other DNA sequences that translate to the same CDR3. V gene TRBV28 combines with J gene TRBJ2-3; D not certain. Germline lookup yields CDR1 MDHEN and CDR2 SYDVKM. The CDR3 sequence is 12 residues long. V dropped 6 bases and J dropped 3 bases, with 7 bases sitting between them. The CDR3 is CASSLSTDTQYF. DNA of the CDR3: TGTGCCAGCAGCCTATCAACAGATACGCAGTATTTT.

The chain carries TRBV4-3 and TRBJ1-4; the D gene is possibly TRBD1 (5 bases). V lost 0 bases to trimming and J lost 10 bases, with 9 bases between them. From germline, CDR1 is LGHNA and CDR2 YSLEER. The CDR3 runs 13 residues. The CDR3, as DNA: TGCGCCAGCAGCCAAGATATAAGGGGAAAACTGTTTTTT. Amino acid sequence: CASSQDIRGKLFF.

The chain couples TRBV28 to TRBJ2-2; 7 nucleotides match TRBD2. Germline trimming cut 10 bases from V and 6 bases from J; bases unmatched to any gene: 8. The germline CDR1 and CDR2 sequences are MDHEN and SYDVKM. This CDR3 spans 13 amino acids. The CDR3 nucleotides read TGTGCCACCACGTCGGGAGGCTCCGGGGAGCTGTTTTTT. It yields the protein CATTSGGSGELFF.

The chain recombines TRBV11-3 with TRBJ2-5; D is tentatively TRBD1 or TRBD2 (6 bases each). The CDR3 totals 14 residues. The V gene's germline CDR1 is SGHNT and CDR2 YENEEA. V was trimmed by 3 bases and J by 2 bases, leaving 10 bases between them. The CDR3 DNA sequence: TGTGCCAGCAGCTTGGGGGCGGGGCAAGAGACCCAGTACTTC. Encoded protein: CASSLGAGQETQYF.

The chain links TRBV7-2 to TRBJ1-2; D is uncertain. The length of the CDR3 is 14 residues. CDR1 and CDR2 from the germline V gene are SGHTA and FQGNSA. The V end lost 1 base, the J end lost 6 bases, and 12 bases lay between the germline ends. As DNA, the CDR3 is TGTGCCAGCAGCTTAGGCAGTGAGTCAGATGGCTACACCTTC. It codes for CASSLGSESDGYTF.

V usage is TRBV9 and J usage is TRBJ2-2; D gene ambiguous. Germline assignment: CDR1 SGDLS and CDR2 YYNGEE. CDR3 size: 16 residues. V was clipped by 0 bases and J by 2 bases, with 11 bases between them. Written as DNA, the CDR3 is TGTGCCAGCAGCGTAGCGGCCTCCCCTAACACCGGGGAGCTGTTTTTT. Amino acids: CASSVAASPNTGELFF.